This T cell receptor (beta chain) was obtained from a study of T-cell reconstitution after alpha-beta-depleted transplantation in children. Germline V lookup: CDR1 SNHLY, CDR2 FYNNEI. CDR3 length: 12 residues. A note on this clonotype: The junction departs from the called germline gene at one end, perhaps through a read error.

For TCRbeta, the library was prepared with unique molecular identifiers. TCRdb reprocessed the PCR reads via MiXCR and lists one record per CDR3 protein. The table includes approximately 350,000 distinct CDR3 sequences, roughly 15% detected once. This chain uses TRBV2 with TRBJ1-1; D unresolved. This TCR came from a human donor who donated a stem cell graft to a child with Fanconi anemia. The sequenced sample was PBMCs, obtained from the stem cell graft. CDR3 residues: CASSEGSWPRDF. CDR3 DNA sequence: TGTGCCAGCAGTGAAGGAAGTTGGCCAAGAGACTTT.